This T cell receptor beta chain was captured by sequencing in a study of human T cells and chemical hapten exposure. Study as a whole: Patch tests put 0.01% DPC on the upper back, and the results were checked at 6 days. Minor volume differences among pooled libraries chiefly drove per-sample TCR yield variation. Study outcomes and limitations: As the donors had alopecia, their immune response may differ from healthy people's.

The study used a library that attached unique molecular identifiers to individual cDNA molecules. MiXCR, applied by TCRdb to the RACE reads, yields one record per CDR3 protein. In the table there are more than 100,000 distinct CDR3 sequences, roughly 15% of which are singletons. As to this clonotype: The antigen is not known. Mismatch with germline at one junction end may stem from a read error.

Time point reported: patch test 1, 2 weeks after DPC sensitization. Sample treatment: therapeutic diphenylcyclopropenone sensitization with weekly scalp DPC. This CDR3 region has 14 residues. Per germline, CDR1 SQVTM and CDR2 ANQGSEA. The starting material was whole blood, obtained in connection with sensitization to the hapten diphenylcyclopropenone (DPC). The rearrangement links TRBV29-1 to TRBJ2-3; D is ambiguous. This clonotype was sampled from a man younger than 30 with alopecia areata. Some clones in this sample may be carry-over from other donors' samples. CDR3 sequence reads: CSVAHTVSTETQYF. DNA of the CDR3: TGCAGCGTTGCCCATACAGTCAGCACAGAAACGCAGTATTTT.